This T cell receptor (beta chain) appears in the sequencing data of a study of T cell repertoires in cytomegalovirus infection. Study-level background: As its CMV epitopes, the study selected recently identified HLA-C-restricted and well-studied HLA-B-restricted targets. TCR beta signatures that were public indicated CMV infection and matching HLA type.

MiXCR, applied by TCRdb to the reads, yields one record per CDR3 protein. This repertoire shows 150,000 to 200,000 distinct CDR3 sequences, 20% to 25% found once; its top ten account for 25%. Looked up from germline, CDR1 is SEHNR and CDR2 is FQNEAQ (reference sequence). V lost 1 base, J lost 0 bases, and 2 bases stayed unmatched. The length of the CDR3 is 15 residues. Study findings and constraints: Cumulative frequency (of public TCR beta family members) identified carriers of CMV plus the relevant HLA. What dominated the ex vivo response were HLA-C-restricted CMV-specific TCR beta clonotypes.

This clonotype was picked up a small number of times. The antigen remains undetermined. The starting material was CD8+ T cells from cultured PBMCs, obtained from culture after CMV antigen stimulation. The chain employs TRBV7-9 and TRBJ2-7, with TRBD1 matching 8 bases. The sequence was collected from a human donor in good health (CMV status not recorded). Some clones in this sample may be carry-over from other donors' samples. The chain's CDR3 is CASSLVGQASYEQYF. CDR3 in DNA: TGTGCCAGCAGCTTAGTGGGACAGGCCTCCTACGAGCAGTACTTC.